The clone carrying this TCR beta chain was seen just once. Profiled with immunoSEQ multiplex PCR; TCRdb holds only in-frame clones, not every one. The sample contains about 380,000 clones, 88% of which appear only once. Germline V lookup: CDR1 MNHNY, CDR2 SVGAGI (reference sequence). The CDR3 is made up of 16 amino acids. Losses at the gene ends were 0 bases for V and 3 bases for J; bases not matched to a gene: 5. Recruits, aged roughly 18 to 90 years, lived in 20 to 30 US areas. Which cohort a participant joined came from the clinical history participants gave. Before being deemed recovered, Cohort 3 donors had two negative PCRs, clearance, or symptom resolution. This record belongs to a study of blood T cell repertoires in COVID-19. Looking at the study overall: PBMCs, B-cell-depleted T cells, or T cells provided the cDNA or gDNA that made up the material.

Sample: PBMCs or T cells enriched from blood (not recorded which). The clonotype originates from a young woman who had recovered from COVID-19. The chain links TRBV6-6 to TRBJ1-5; 7 bases map to TRBD1. The CDR3 loop reads CASSYSQGGYNQPQHF. The DNA of the CDR3 is TGTGCCAGCAGTTACTCGCAAGGGGGCTACAATCAGCCCCAGCATTTT.